This T cell receptor (beta chain) was recorded in a study of blood T cell repertoires in COVID-19. The assay was immunoSEQ multiplex PCR, and TCRdb's table has in-frame clones only and misses some. The data hold more than 200,000 clones, with around 90% observed a single time. Germline CDR1 KGHDR, CDR2 SFDVKD. V lost 6 bases to trimming and J lost 7 bases, with 11 bases between them. The CDR3 consists of 12 residues. This receptor was identified in a woman aged 25-40 years with acute COVID-19. The rearrangement uses TRBV24-1 and TRBJ1-2; D is perhaps TRBD1 (6 bases). Sequenced sample: PBMCs or T cells enriched from blood (not recorded which). CDR3 in DNA: TGTGCCACCAGTAAAGGGGGATTTGGCTACACCTTC. Translated: CATSKGGFGYTF.